This T cell receptor beta chain was retrieved from a study of blood T cell repertoires in COVID-19. As for the study in general: Donors in the United States, Italy and Spain gave samples during acute or convalescent COVID-19. Sources were T cells, B-cell-depleted T cells, or PBMCs; the material itself was cDNA or gDNA.

In this sample, this clone turned up once. As handled by the study authors: Reference gene primer amplification gave nucleated cell count estimates. Produced via immunoSEQ multiplex PCR; TCRdb's table is partial and in-frame only. The V and J calls and clone size were taken over from that table, and D and trimming were inferred from the DNA. The table includes about 150,000 clones, about 85% detected once. This CDR3 contains 15 residues. Losses at the gene ends were 5 bases for V and 5 bases for J; bases not matched to a gene: 8. The germline V gene has CDR1 SGHTA and CDR2 FQGNSA. The sequencing sample was made of peripheral blood. V is TRBV7-2 and J is TRBJ1-2; 10 nucleotides agree with TRBD1. The receptor's source is a woman in her 70s with acute or convalescent COVID-19. This CDR3 reads CASSPDRGPRYGYTF. As DNA, the CDR3 is TGTGCCAGCAGCCCCGACAGGGGGCCAAGGTATGGCTACACCTTC.